This section outlines one T cell receptor (beta chain) sequence together with its context. This specimen belongs to a study of blood T cell repertoires in COVID-19. Study-wide background: Acute and convalescent COVID-19 samples came from the United States, Italy and Spain. Nucleic acid was either cDNA or gDNA, and it came from T cells, B-cell-depleted T cells, or PBMCs.

In the original processing: Amplification from reference gene primers served as the basis for estimated nucleated cell counts. The assay was immunoSEQ multiplex PCR, and TCRdb's table has in-frame clones only and misses some. V, J and clone size derive from that table, while D and trimming were established from the DNA sequence. The sample records some 240,000 clones, around nine tenths being singletons. Germline loops: CDR1 LNHDA, CDR2 SQIVND (reference sequence). V gave up 8 bases and J gave up 9 bases; unmatched junction bases: 6. The CDR3 loop spans 13 amino acids. V and J are TRBV19 and TRBJ2-1; 11 bases agree with TRBD2. This TCR was recovered from a man in his 60s who had recovered from COVID-19. Source material: peripheral blood. The CDR3 nucleotides read TGTGCCAGTTCTAGCGGGGGGCCCGGTGAGCAGTTCTTC. Amino acids: CASSSGGPGEQFF.